This TCR beta chain came from a study of blood T cells in healthy people across ages (dated by TCRdb to between 2014 and 2016). About the investigation overall: In model experiments, template switching captured roughly one uniquely barcoded TCR beta cDNA molecule for every two T cells. Donors of different ages were randomly distributed across sequencing lanes to avoid experimental bias. Age-related changes in TCR beta repertoire diversity were measured in the study by deep sequencing normalized with unique cDNA molecular identifiers. Using the same blood draw, the study looked at two additional independent replicas of 1 million unique cDNA reads for two donors, one aged 18 to 30 and the other aged 80 or older. Four age groups were formed from the donors: young (average around 15 years), middle-aged (around 41), aged (62) and long-lived (around 80).

The investigation overall reported the following: Conclusive comparison of naive and antigen-experienced compartments was prevented by the profiling of bulk unsorted PBMCs. Compared with the aged group, the long-lived group had more naive CD4+ T cells, fewer expanded clones and increased TCR diversity, suggesting age selection. As age increased, observed TCR beta diversity per million T cells dropped in a roughly linear way, and a significant reduction was already evident by age 40. Estimates of total diversity from one million sequenced T cells were regarded as lower bounds and underestimates. The percentage of naive T cells measured by flow cytometry correlated strongly with observed TCR beta diversity. Because the CMV infection status of the donors was unknown, age-related changes in expanded clonotypes may potentially have been confounded.

The approximately 39 donors, aged about 6 to 90 years, were systemically healthy Caucasian individuals from Russia. Ten milliliters of peripheral blood were collected from each donor into EDTA-treated Vacutainer tubes. Ficoll-Paque density-gradient centrifugation was used to isolate PBMCs, with at least 6 million per sample. Total RNA, at least 6 micrograms per sample, was extracted from PBMCs with Trizol reagent. Naive CD45RAhigh/CD27high T cell percentages were measured by flow cytometry on a PBMC aliquot from every donor. The library was built by means of 5' RACE. Instrument used: Illumina HiSeq 2500. A second PCR of about 7 to 12 cycles was run with a J-beta primer mix and a sample-barcoded 5' primer. Each TCR beta cDNA molecule received a unique molecular identifier from a template-switch 5' adaptor carrying 12 random nucleotides. At least 2.5 million CDR3-containing paired-end reads were obtained from each sample. First-strand cDNA synthesis was performed from all RNA using the Mint cDNA synthesis kit, with priming by a TRBC-specific oligonucleotide. All cDNA was treated with uracil-DNA glycosylase and then went through a first 18-cycle PCR with the universal primers M1SS and BC2_uni_R. Under the source paper's analysis protocol: For normalization, 1 million high-quality reads, each with a distinct molecular identifier, were randomly selected from each sample. Reads sharing molecular identifiers were discarded rather than binned into consensus sequences. MiTCR, set to a Q25 quality threshold and the strictest error-elimination algorithm, was used for CDR3 identification, clonotype clustering and error correction. Lower-bound total TCR beta diversity was estimated with a nonparametric unseen species model using Euler transformation. The raw public data were reprocessed by TCRdb itself: fastp quality trimming at Q25, MiXCR clonotype calling, in-frame beta chains only. CDR3 protein duplicates are merged, each entry listing the most common genes and DNA. What appears here as the V and J calls and clone size reflects TCRdb's work, not the paper's. The sample table contains hundreds of thousands of distinct CDR3 sequences; only one count was recorded for roughly 60% of them. 20% to 25% of the sample comes from the top ten.

The CDR3 contains 13 residues, cysteine and phenylalanine counted. Only the CDR3 region is kept as DNA, spanning 39 bases read in frame from base 1. The germline V gene encodes CDR1 DFQATT and CDR2 SNEGSKA (reference sequence). V is cut by 0 bases and J by 3 bases, and the space between the germline ends is 9 bases. This clonotype came up a few times. The antigen this receptor binds is unknown. No per-base quality is available; no much larger clone lies one base away. The sample was blood. Rearrangement joined TRBV20-1 to TRBJ2-7; the D assignment is uncertain and may be TRBD1 or TRBD2, with 6 bases supporting each. The sequence was obtained from a young man in good health. The CDR3 sequence is CSARDGGVYEQYF. The nucleotides are TGCAGTGCTAGAGACGGGGGCGTCTACGAGCAGTACTTC.